This T cell receptor beta chain was retrieved from a study of cytomegalovirus exposure and HLA in healthy donors (TCRdb year 2017). At the level of the whole study: In an earlier analysis of approximately 640 of the donors, approximately 260 Gb of sequence data and approximately 100 million unique TCR beta sequences from 180 million or so T cells were reported. In addition to the first cohort of hundreds of subjects, a separate validation cohort of 130 or so different subjects was used. Every repertoire in the discovery cohort had been generated on one and the same sequencing platform. Approximately 310 gigabases of sequencing data and approximately 85 million unique TCR sequences were included in an early release covering under 650 HLA-typed donors. A later genetic analysis used genome-wide SNP genotypes for 398 of the 666 donors, treating that subset as a discovery cohort. A handful of DR-DQ haplotypes were handled as single units for association and clustering because linkage in the cohort was strong. The number of typed donors differed by locus: 629-630 for A, B, C, DRB1 and DQB1; 500 to 550 for DQA1; some 610 for DPA1; and 400 to 480 for DPB1. A later analysis re-analyzed previously published TCR beta repertoires from hundreds of donors and added high-resolution HLA genotyping to study TCR occurrence patterns. On average, about 200,000 unique TCR beta nucleotide sequences were sequenced per donor among 398 genotyped donors of the cohort, with 15% to 20% of those sequences being non-productive. Of the roughly 390 genotyped donors, 65% to 90% were placed in the genetic ancestry cluster associated with self-reported Caucasian donors. To predict cytomegalovirus infection status, the study brought together high-throughput TCR immunosequencing, statistical association of individual TCRs with disease status, and machine learning. In an earlier analysis of roughly 540 of the donors, high-throughput TCR beta sequencing was used to judge whether each TCR beta V gene segment behaved as functional or pseudogenic. Alongside the repertoire data, information on donor age, sex, ethnicity and CMV serostatus was compiled. Class I and class II HLA loci were covered by the typing at four-digit resolution. The later analysis used no new phenotypic data to find candidate immune exposures, relying instead on TCR beta sequences and their occurrence across donors. The study aimed to test whether cataloging public T cell receptors could reveal signatures of past pathogen exposure. The study used immunosequencing to profile the T cell repertoires of 600 to 850 subjects and linked those repertoires to cytomegalovirus serostatus.

The cohort was made up of roughly 670 healthy bone marrow donors. At the time of sampling, all cohort members were nominally healthy, though unrecorded immune exposures were likely present. The donor tested CMV seronegative and was one of the 352 seronegative cohort members. A peripheral blood sample was collected from each donor, and TCR beta sequencing was performed on peripheral blood mononuclear cells. Genomic DNA extraction from the blood cell samples was performed with the Qiagen DNeasy Blood Extraction Kit. The library was prepared using the immunoSEQ multiplex PCR assay. For the multiplex PCR, a mixture combining 60 forward primers for TCR Vbeta segments and 13 reverse primers for TCR Jbeta segments was used. The CDR3 region of rearranged TCR beta genes was amplified from genomic DNA by a multiplex PCR assay. Amplified TCR beta libraries were sequenced as 87-base-pair reads on the Illumina HiSeq System. Per the original workflow: Across the 700 or so repertoires, a later analysis counted tens of millions of unique TCR beta chains, around 10 million of which were shared by at least two donors. Raw reads were error-corrected and collapsed into unique sequences by a nearest-neighbor algorithm in which closely related sequences were merged to remove PCR and sequencing errors. To assign V, D and J gene segments, CDR3 sequences were aligned to IMGT reference sequences. Each retained sequence needed at least a six-nucleotide match to both a V gene segment and a J gene segment. Rearrangements were called productive when the CDR3 lacked stop codons and stayed in frame with V and J; all others were non-productive. Following IMGT convention, CDR3 was defined as the stretch from the second conserved V-encoded cysteine to the conserved J-encoded phenylalanine. The earlier analysis of a few hundred of the donors excluded any sequence lacking an unambiguous match to a single V gene segment. An earlier analysis of 500 to 700 of the donors classified V segments as functional when productive rearrangements were above 56.7% and as segregating when the standard deviation between donors was above 5%. A statistical classification framework was built for diagnosing cytomegalovirus status from the catalog of TCR beta chain sequences. In a later analysis, TCR nucleotide sequences were compared against IMGT/GENE-DB human TR gene sequences so that V and J genes could be assigned. The TCRdist pipeline was used in a later analysis to assign CDR3 sequences and most-parsimonious VDJ recombination scenarios. In a later analysis, each TCR beta chain was defined by its CDR3 amino acid sequence together with its V-gene family, and reads without a unique V-gene family were excluded. In a later analysis, some 600 highly shared, low-generation-probability nucleotide sequences were removed to address suspected cross-contamination and a sequencing artifact. For each public chain, a later analysis derived a clonal expansion index from normalized ranks of inferred template counts within each repertoire. In a later analysis, generation probabilities were computed with a VDJ recombination model fitted to out-of-frame rearrangements, and the resulting probabilities were checked against IGoR. In a later analysis, hypergeometric tests were used to score TCR-TCR, TCR-HLA and TCR-CMV co-occurrence, with a repertoire-size bias correction applied to TCR pairs. To estimate false discovery rates, a later analysis permuted the HLA or CMV assignments 20 times. In a later analysis, co-occurring TCRs were grouped using DBSCAN, and TCRdist sequence similarity was added for clustering within HLA-allele-positive subsets. For co-occurrence clustering, repertoires with fewer than 30,000 or more than 120,000 public chains were excluded, along with four or five repertoires with anomalous nucleotide sharing. Drawn from immuneACCESS, this table holds only the in-frame rearrangements with V and J called that TCRdb kept. Clones are partly lost; checked studies trace under half to an unresolved V gene and leave the rest unexplained. The V and J calls and clone size were taken over from that table, and D and trimming were inferred from the DNA. This sample is represented by about 130,000 clones; 75% to 80% of them were singletons. The leading ten clones occupy roughly 0.9% of the sample.

Broad study findings and their caveats: Presence/absence analyses assumed roughly uniform sequencing depth across donors, an assumption that may not hold. Linkage disequilibrium might explain the correlated functional status among segregating V segments, but an unknown experimental factor could not be ruled out. According to the authors, the approach could potentially be generalized to other disease states and immunological phenotypes. Assigning TCR associations to individual alleles was difficult when HLA alleles, especially DR and DQ, strongly co-occurred. In a later analysis, several top co-occurrence clusters were reported to appear linked to parvovirus B19, influenza, CMV and Epstein-Barr virus. A cluster of highly shared sequence variants was judged likely to represent a technical artifact of the sequencing pipeline. According to a later analysis, TCR association rates differed among HLA loci, with DRB1 alleles showing the most associated TCRs and HLA-C alleles showing the fewest. For the cohort, immune exposure information was limited to CMV serostatus. While some public TCRs were present in many individuals, most TCR sequences turned up only very rarely across donors. Only TCR beta chains were sequenced in this cohort, and the absence of alpha or paired-chain data limited detectable features. Specific HLA alleles were associated with roughly 17,000 TCR beta sequences at a false discovery rate of 0.05 in a later analysis. About 15 rarely observed V segments, including chromosome 9 orphons, were excluded from the earlier analysis of just under 600 of the donors because counts were too low. In the study, around 150 TCR beta chains were listed as associated with cytomegalovirus. In vitro tests confirmed that a few of the cytomegalovirus-associated TCR beta chains recognize cytomegalovirus antigens. In a later analysis, HLA-associated TCR beta chains showed more clonal expansion and lower generation probabilities than non-associated chains that were equally common. In an earlier analysis of 450 to 750 of the donors, most TCR beta V segments appeared in productive rearrangements about 87% or about 30% of the time, broadly matching IMGT annotations. A further reported finding was that TCR beta sequences accurately predicted the HLA-A and HLA-B alleles for most subjects in the first cohort. Most CMV-associated TCR beta chains appeared to be HLA-restricted in a later analysis, and the HLA associations seemed to be driven largely by CMV exposure. Because HLA typing was unavailable for some donors at each locus, only the typed subset was used in association tests. The classifier was reported to diagnose cytomegalovirus status with high specificity and sensitivity in both the original cohort and the validation cohort. An association between a missense DCLRE1C variant and V-gene and J-gene trimming of TCR beta chains was found in a later genetic analysis and replicated in an independent cohort. Some IMGT-functional V segments, including TRBV6-2 and TRBV6-3, could not be distinguished by the 87-base-pair reads and were therefore excluded. Compared with the roughly 710-donor mean, donors in an Asian-associated ancestry cluster had fewer N-insertions in productive TCRs, according to a later genetic analysis.

From the cysteine through the phenylalanine, the CDR3 covers 16 amino acids. Only the CDR3 part of the read is kept: 48 bases, read in frame from the first base. From the germline V gene, CDR1 is LGHNT and CDR2 is FRNRAP. V ends up 4 bases short and J 3 bases short, with an unmatched junction base count of 7. This clone was observed a handful of times. This receptor's antigen is unknown. There are no base qualities to consult, and no much larger clone falls within one base. This sequence was found in a woman aged 55-69 years in good health and CMV-seronegative. The sequencing input was PBMCs. The chain is made from TRBV12-5 and TRBJ2-3; 10 bases in the middle match TRBD1. The CDR3 loop reads CASGSGRTGGTDTQYF. The sequenced DNA: TGTGCTAGTGGTTCGGGACGGACAGGGGGGACAGATACGCAGTATTTT.